A single sample gave rise to the 11 T cell receptor beta chains below, sequenced in a study of regulatory T cells in long-lasting Graves disease. Building the TCR beta libraries relied on iRepertoire HTBI primers, and CDR3 regions underwent Arm-PCR. TCRdb re-called the multiplex PCR reads through MiXCR, storing one row per CDR3 protein. The table has fewer than 450,000 distinct CDR3 sequences, less than 25% seen once. Time point denoted: persistent/refractory GD, antithyroid drugs over 5 years with positive TRAb. PBMC RNA served as the TCR library source. Sequenced here: peripheral blood mononuclear cells (PBMCs), sampled when the disease was refractory, from a patient treated with antithyroid drugs. The source of these receptors is a female donor with Graves disease.

The CDR3 region has the DNA TGCAGTGCTCCAGAACGCACGGGGGTGAGGGAAAAACTGTTTTTT. Amino acid sequence: CSAPERTGVREKLFF. This rearrangement joins TRBV20-1 to TRBJ1-4, with D tentatively TRBD1 (5 bases). This CDR3 contains 15 residues. Germline CDR1 is DFQATT and CDR2 is SNEGSKA (reference sequence). V was clipped by 5 bases and J by 8 bases, with 21 bases between them.

In this sample, this clonotype turned up a few times. This chain uses TRBV12-3 or TRBV12-4 with TRBJ1-4; D call uncertain. V was trimmed by 7 bases and J by 0 bases, leaving 9 bases between them. This CDR3 is built from 14 residues. The CDR3 here is CASTLSPTNEKLFF. The CDR3 DNA reads as TGTGCCAGCACCCTCTCCCCAACTAATGAAAAACTGTTTTTT.

The CDR3 is CASSFREPSSGNTIYF. The DNA for the CDR3 is TGTGCCAGCAGCTTCCGCGAGCCGTCCTCTGGAAACACCATATATTTT. V usage is TRBV5-5 and J usage is TRBJ1-3; no definite D call. V shed 2 bases and J shed 0 bases, with 12 bases lying between them. The CDR3 is made up of 16 amino acids. Germline assignment: CDR1 SGHKS and CDR2 YYEKEE (reference sequence).

This clonotype occurred once. V is TRBV29-1 and J is TRBJ1-3; maybe TRBD1 (6 bases). Germline lookup yields CDR1 SQVTM and CDR2 ANQGSEA. The CDR3 totals 14 residues. Trimming took off 7 bases at V and 0 bases at J, with 13 bases between the two ends. CDR3 region: CSGKTGNSGNTIYF. CDR3 in DNA: TGCAGCGGCAAAACAGGGAACTCTGGAAACACCATATATTTT.

The chain joins TRBV5-4 to TRBJ2-7, with 7 bases identical to TRBD1. The CDR3 covers 14 residues. Germline lookup yields CDR1 SGHNT and CDR2 YYREEE (reference sequence). V was pared by 7 bases and J by 0 bases, with 7 bases of the junction left unmatched. For the CDR3, the DNA is TGTGCCAGCCAAAAACAGGGGCCCTCCTACGAGCAGTACTTC. It encodes CASQKQGPSYEQYF.

This chain connects TRBV7-9 to TRBJ2-2, with D possibly being TRBD1 (5 bases). This CDR3 comprises 14 residues. V lost 5 bases to trimming and J lost 1 base, with 8 bases between them. Germline CDR1 is SEHNR and CDR2 is FQNEAQ (reference sequence). The DNA of the CDR3 is TGTGCCAGCAGCCACGGACAGAACACCGGGGAGCTGTTTTTT. Its translation is CASSHGQNTGELFF.

This clonotype was recorded many times. V is TRBV28 and J is TRBJ1-2; TRBD1 might be the D (5 bases). The CDR3 extends over 14 amino acids. CDR1 and CDR2 from the germline V gene are MDHEN and SYDVKM. Trimming left V 3 bases short and J 3 bases short, with 11 bases between. CDR3 region: CASSFDQGYYGYTF. In DNA, the CDR3 is TGTGCCAGCAGTTTTGATCAGGGTTACTATGGCTACACCTTC.

The chain has TRBV7-2 and TRBJ2-2; no definite D call. This CDR3 comprises 14 residues. Germline-derived CDR1 and CDR2 are SGHTA and FQGNSA. V was trimmed by 1 base and J by 7 bases, leaving 10 bases between them. CDR3 in DNA: TGTGCCAGCAGCTTAGTGTCCAAAGGCGGGGAGCTGTTTTTT. Translation: CASSLVSKGGELFF.

This rearrangement joins TRBV7-9 to TRBJ2-3; no clear D. V was trimmed by 4 bases and J by 6 bases, leaving 11 bases between them. The CDR3 totals 13 residues. Germline CDR1 SEHNR, CDR2 FQNEAQ (reference sequence). Here the CDR3 DNA reads TGTGCCAGCAGCTCCCCCAAGTCCGATACGCAGTATTTT. Amino acids: CASSSPKSDTQYF.

This rearrangement joins TRBV11-2 to TRBJ2-3; D is unresolved. The germline CDR1 and CDR2 sequences are SGHAT and FQNNGV. The ends were cut back, 1 base at V and 3 bases at J, with 5 bases in the middle. This CDR3 comprises 13 residues. CDR3: CASSLVITDTQYF. The CDR3 nucleotides read TGTGCCAGCAGCTTAGTCATAACAGATACGCAGTATTTT.

This clonotype was recorded many times. The chain joins TRBV15 to TRBJ2-7; no clear D. V was shortened by 5 bases and J by 1 base, with 12 bases between the two germline ends. The CDR3 runs to 14 residues. The germline V gene encodes CDR1 LNHNV and CDR2 YYDKDF (reference sequence). CDR3 residues: CATSPRQASYEQYF. In nucleotides, the CDR3 is TGTGCCACCAGCCCCCGGCAGGCTTCCTACGAGCAGTACTTC.